Sequencing of this TCR beta chain was carried out in a study of T cell repertoires in cytomegalovirus infection (dated by TCRdb to between 2018 and 2021). With regard to the full study: Peptide stimulations targeted recently identified HLA-C-restricted CMV epitopes, whose presentation resists viral immunomodulation, together with well-studied HLA-B-restricted epitopes. Donor HLA type was relevant to the analysis, as public TCR beta signatures indicated carriage of CMV infection together with the matching HLA type. The investigation overall reported the following: The ex vivo response was dominated by HLA-C-restricted CMV-specific TCR beta clonotypes, which also provided the single most frequent clonotype in two of eight donors. Carriers of CMV infection plus the relevant HLA type were discriminated by the cumulative frequency of public TCR beta family members in the study cohort and in an independent approximately 400-donor cohort.

Instrument on record: Illumina HiSeq 1500. Starting from the raw public reads, TCRdb applied fastp trimming at Q25, assembled clones with MiXCR and retained in-frame beta chains. For every CDR3 protein sequence, its rows merge into one entry that carries the most common genes and DNA. The sample table shows about 110,000 distinct CDR3 sequences, and 25% to 35% are seen once. The ten most abundant clones make up about 81% of the sample. About this clonotype: The target of this receptor is not known. The record has no base qualities; no much larger clone is one base away.

Sample treatment or condition, as interpreted from the label and publication: in vitro stimulation with specific CMV peptide epitopes to enrich CMV-specific T cells. Germline trimming amounts to 5 bases on V and 5 bases on J, with 8 as the count of junction bases outside the gene matches. Via the germline V gene, CDR1 is SGHVT and CDR2 SQSDAQ. The cysteine opens and the phenylalanine closes a CDR3 of 15 amino acids. Only the CDR3 portion is preserved as DNA: 45 bases, with reading frame beginning at the first base. This clonotype was sampled from a human donor in good health (CMV status not recorded). Some clones in this sample may be carry-over from other donors' samples. The source material was CD8+ T cells from cultured PBMCs, sampled from culture after CMV antigen stimulation. The V and J segments used are TRBV7-4 and TRBJ2-1; 8 middle bases align to TRBD2. The bases are TGTGCCAGCAGCAATAGCGGGGATATTAACAATGAGCAGTTCTTC. Translated, it gives CASSNSGDINNEQFF.